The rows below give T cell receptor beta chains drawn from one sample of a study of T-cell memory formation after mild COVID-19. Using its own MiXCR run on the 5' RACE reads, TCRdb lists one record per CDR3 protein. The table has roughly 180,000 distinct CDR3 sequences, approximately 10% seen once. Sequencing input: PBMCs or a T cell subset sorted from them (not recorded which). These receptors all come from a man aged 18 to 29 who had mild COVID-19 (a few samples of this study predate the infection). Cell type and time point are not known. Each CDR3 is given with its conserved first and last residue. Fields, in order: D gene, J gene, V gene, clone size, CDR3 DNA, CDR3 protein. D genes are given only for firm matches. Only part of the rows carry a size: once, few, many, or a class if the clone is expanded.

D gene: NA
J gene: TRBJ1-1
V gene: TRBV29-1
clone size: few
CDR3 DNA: TGCAGCGTTGTAGCGGGGAGCACTGAAGCTTTCTTT
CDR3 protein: CSVVAGSTEAFF

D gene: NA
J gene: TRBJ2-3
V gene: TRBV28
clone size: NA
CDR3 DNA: TGTGCCAGTAGAGGGACCCCACCCACAGATACGCAGTATTTT
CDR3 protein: CASRGTPPTDTQYF

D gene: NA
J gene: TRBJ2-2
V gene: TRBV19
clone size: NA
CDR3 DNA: TGTGCCAGTAGTATTTCGGGGCCCATTAACACCGGGGAGCTGTTTTTT
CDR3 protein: CASSISGPINTGELFF

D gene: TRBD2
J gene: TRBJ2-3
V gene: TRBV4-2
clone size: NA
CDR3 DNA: TGTGCCAGCAGCCAAGAAGGGCTGATTGCGGGGGGGTTGATAGATACGCAGTATTTT
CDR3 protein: CASSQEGLIAGGLIDTQYF

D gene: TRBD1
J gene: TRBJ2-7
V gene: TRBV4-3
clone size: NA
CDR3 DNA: TGCGCCAGCAGCCATAAGGGACAGGGGTCGAACGAGCAGTACTTC
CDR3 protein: CASSHKGQGSNEQYF

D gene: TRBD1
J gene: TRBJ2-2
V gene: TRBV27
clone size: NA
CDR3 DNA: TGTGCCAGCAGGACACGCCCGACAGGGTTAACCGGGGAGCTGTTTTTT
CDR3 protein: CASRTRPTGLTGELFF

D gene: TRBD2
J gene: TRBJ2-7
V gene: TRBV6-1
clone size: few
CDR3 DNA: TGTGCCAGCAGTGAGAGCGGGGGGCTCTACTCCTACGAGCAGTACTTC
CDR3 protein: CASSESGGLYSYEQYF

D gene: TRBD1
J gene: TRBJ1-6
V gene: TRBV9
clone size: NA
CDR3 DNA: TGTGCCAGCAGCGTGAGGGACAGGGAAAATTCACCCCTCCACTTT
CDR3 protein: CASSVRDRENSPLHF

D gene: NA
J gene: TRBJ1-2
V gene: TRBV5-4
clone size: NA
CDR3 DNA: TGTGCCAGCAGCAGACCCCGGGAACGCTATGGCTACACCTTC
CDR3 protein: CASSRPRERYGYTF

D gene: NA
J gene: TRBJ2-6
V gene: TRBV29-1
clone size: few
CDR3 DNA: TGCAGCGTTGAAAGGGGACCCGGCAACGTCCTGACTTTC
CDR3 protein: CSVERGPGNVLTF

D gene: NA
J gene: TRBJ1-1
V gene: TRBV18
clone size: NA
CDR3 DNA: TGTGCCAGCTCACCACCATTAAGCTGGCGGGCTTTCTTT
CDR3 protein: CASSPPLSWRAFF